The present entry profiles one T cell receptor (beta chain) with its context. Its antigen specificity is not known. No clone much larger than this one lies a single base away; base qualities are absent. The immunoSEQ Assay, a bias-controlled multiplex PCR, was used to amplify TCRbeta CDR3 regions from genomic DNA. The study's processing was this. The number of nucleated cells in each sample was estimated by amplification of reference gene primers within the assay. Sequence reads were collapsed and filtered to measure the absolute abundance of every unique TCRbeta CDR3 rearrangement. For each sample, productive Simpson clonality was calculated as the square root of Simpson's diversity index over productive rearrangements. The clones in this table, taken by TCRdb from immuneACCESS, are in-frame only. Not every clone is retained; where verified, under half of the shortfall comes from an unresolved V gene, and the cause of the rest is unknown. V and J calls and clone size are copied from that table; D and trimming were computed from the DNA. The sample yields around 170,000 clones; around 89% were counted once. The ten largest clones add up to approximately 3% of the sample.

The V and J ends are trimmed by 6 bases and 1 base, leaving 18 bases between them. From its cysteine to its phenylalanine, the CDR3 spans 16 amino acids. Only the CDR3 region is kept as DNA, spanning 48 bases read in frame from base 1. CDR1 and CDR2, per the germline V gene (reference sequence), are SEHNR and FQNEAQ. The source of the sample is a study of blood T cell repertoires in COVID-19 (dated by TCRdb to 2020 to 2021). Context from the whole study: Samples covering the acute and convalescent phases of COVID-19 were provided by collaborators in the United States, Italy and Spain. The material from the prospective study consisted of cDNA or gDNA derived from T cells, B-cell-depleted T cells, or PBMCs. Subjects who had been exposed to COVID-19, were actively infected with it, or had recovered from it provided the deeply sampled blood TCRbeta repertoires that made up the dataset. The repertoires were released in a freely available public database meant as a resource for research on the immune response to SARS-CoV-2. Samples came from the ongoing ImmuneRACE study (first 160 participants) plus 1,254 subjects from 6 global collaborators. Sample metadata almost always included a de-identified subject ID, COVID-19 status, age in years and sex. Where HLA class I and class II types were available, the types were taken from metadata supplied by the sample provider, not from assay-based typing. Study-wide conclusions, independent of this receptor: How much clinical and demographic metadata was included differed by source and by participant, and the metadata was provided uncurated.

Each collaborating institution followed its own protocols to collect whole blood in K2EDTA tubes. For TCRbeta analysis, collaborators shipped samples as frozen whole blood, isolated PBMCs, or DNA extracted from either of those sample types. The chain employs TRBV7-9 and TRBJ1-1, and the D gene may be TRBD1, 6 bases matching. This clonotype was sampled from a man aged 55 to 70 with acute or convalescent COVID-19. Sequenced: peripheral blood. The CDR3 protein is CASRDQRGSGNTEAFF. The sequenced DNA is TGTGCCAGCAGAGACCAAAGGGGGTCCGGGAACACTGAAGCTTTCTTT.